This T cell receptor beta chain was retrieved from a study of cytomegalovirus exposure and HLA in healthy donors. Study-level information: Among the 300 to 450 genotyped donors, approximately 80% were placed in the Caucasian-associated ancestry cluster. Points from the study as a whole: In a later analysis, several top co-occurrence clusters appeared linked to parvovirus B19, influenza, CMV and Epstein-Barr virus. In a later analysis, HLA-C alleles had the fewest associated TCRs, DRB1 alleles the most.

As regards this clone: Its antigen is not identified.

PCR employed 60 Vbeta and 13 Jbeta primers. Per the study methods: Later, 80 million or so unique TCR beta chains were counted in an analysis, and approximately 10 million of them were shared. The method was immunoSEQ multiplex PCR; TCRdb's version includes in-frame clones alone and lacks a portion of them. The DNA gave D and trimming, while V, J and clone size come from that table. The sample features more than 100,000 clones, with around 3.6% in its top ten. CDR3 length: 12 residues. Looked up from germline, CDR1 is SGHTA and CDR2 is FQGNSA. Trimming removed 6 bases at V and 4 bases at J, with 10 bases between.

The source is a man between 18 and 29 years old in good health and CMV-seronegative. The V call is TRBV7-2, the J call TRBJ2-7; no clear D. The sample was PBMCs. The CDR3 loop reads CASSRRTYEQYF. The CDR3 DNA follows: TGTGCCAGCAGTCGTCGTACTTACGAGCAGTACTTC.